The 10 T cell receptor beta chains below were found in one sample sequenced in a study of blood T cell repertoires in COVID-19. Libraries were prepared by immunoSEQ multiplex PCR; TCRdb keeps only in-frame clonotypes and omits some of them. The sample yields 65,000 to 80,000 clones, over 75% seen once. The specimen was peripheral blood. Every receptor here comes from a man aged 50-59 years with acute or convalescent COVID-19.

The rearrangement uses TRBV29-1 and TRBJ1-1; D remains ambiguous. The CDR3 extends over 13 amino acids. Germline CDR1 is SQVTM and CDR2 is ANQGSEA. The V end was cut by 3 bases, the J end by 1 base, with 9 bases between. Here the CDR3 DNA reads TGCAGCGTTGATTCCGGGAAGAACACTGAAGCTTTCTTT. Translated, it gives CSVDSGKNTEAFF.

This clone came up once. The chain combines TRBV27 with TRBJ2-3; TRBD2 matches at 12 bases. The CDR3 spans 17 residues. Losses at the gene ends were 4 bases for V and 8 bases for J; bases not matched to a gene: 13. CDR1 and CDR2 from the germline V gene are MNHEY and SMNVEV (reference sequence). CDR3 residues: CASSSRWTSGALGTQYF. The CDR3 nucleotides read TGTGCCAGCAGTTCCCGATGGACTAGCGGGGCTCTTGGTACGCAGTATTTT.

The V call is TRBV28, the J call TRBJ1-1; possible D gene TRBD1, 5 bases. Germline V gene lookup returns CDR1 MDHEN and CDR2 SYDVKM. V gave up 7 bases and J gave up 1 base, with 16 bases separating them. The CDR3 extends over 15 amino acids. The CDR3 region has the DNA TGTGCCAGCACCCTTCGAAGGGGAAGGAACACTGAAGCTTTCTTT. Encoded protein: CASTLRRGRNTEAFF.

V is TRBV30 and J is TRBJ2-2; D gene uncertain. CDR1 and CDR2 from the germline V gene are GTSNPN and SVGIG (reference sequence). The V and J ends lost 4 bases and 0 bases respectively, with 3 bases between them. CDR3 size: 12 residues. The CDR3 bases are TGTGCCTGGAACACGAACACCGGGGAGCTGTTTTTT. It codes for CAWNTNTGELFF.

The rearrangement joins TRBV6-2 or TRBV6-3 to TRBJ1-1; 9 bases agree with TRBD1. The V and J ends lost 6 bases and 4 bases, in that order; junction bases with no gene match: 6. The CDR3 contains 14 residues. Germline loops: CDR1 MNHEY, CDR2 SVGEGT. The CDR3: CASSWDREATEAFF. Written as DNA, the CDR3 is TGTGCCAGCAGCTGGGACAGGGAGGCCACTGAAGCTTTCTTT.

The chain is built from TRBV7-9 and TRBJ2-5; maybe TRBD2 (5 bases). Germline V CDR1 and CDR2: SEHNR, FQNEAQ (reference sequence). This CDR3 is built from 13 residues. Trimming took off 4 bases at V and 5 bases at J, with 11 bases between the two ends. CDR3 amino acids: CASSSRLSETQYF. For the CDR3, the DNA is TGTGCCAGCAGCTCGCGACTATCCGAGACCCAGTACTTC.

This chain connects TRBV11-2 to TRBJ2-7, with 12 positions matching TRBD1. The CDR3 is 15 amino acids. V trimming: 5 bases; J trimming: 7 bases; junction bases outside the gene matches: 9. Germline assignment: CDR1 SGHAT and CDR2 FQNNGV. CDR3 nucleotide sequence: TGTGCCAGCAGCCCCGGGACAGGGGGCGCGGGGGAGCAGTACTTC. Translating it yields CASSPGTGGAGEQYF.

To note about this clone: Compared with germline, one end of the junction differs, possibly owing to a read error. The gene calls are TRBV4-1 and TRBJ2-3; D remains unclear. The CDR3 is 16 residues long. The germline V gene has CDR1 MGHRA and CDR2 YSYEKL. CDR3 DNA: TGCGTCAGCAGCCTGCAACAGAAACCTAGCACAGATACGCAGTATTTT. Its protein product is CVSSLQQKPSTDTQYF.

This chain joins TRBV27 and TRBJ1-5, with no clear D. Trimming pared 8 bases from V and 0 bases from J, leaving 17 bases between. Germline V CDR1 and CDR2: MNHEY, SMNVEV (reference sequence). CDR3 length: 16 residues. DNA of the CDR3: TGTGCCAGCCGTCGGGAGGGCATGGGTAGCAATCAGCCCCAGCATTTT. Protein sequence: CASRREGMGSNQPQHF.

This sequence joins TRBV10-1 and TRBJ2-3, with 13 bases lining up with TRBD2. The CDR3 loop spans 15 amino acids. V gave up 5 bases and J gave up 4 bases; unmatched junction bases: 3. CDR1 is WNHNN and CDR2 is SYGVQD in the germline V gene (reference sequence). The CDR3 sequence is CASSPGLAGSDTQYF. The CDR3 DNA sequence: TGCGCCAGCAGTCCGGGACTAGCGGGATCAGATACGCAGTATTTT.